A single sample gave rise to the 11 T cell receptor beta chains below, sequenced in a study of T cell changes during pregnancy in multiple sclerosis. Some clones are missing from TCRdb's copy, which holds only in-frame ones; the method was immunoSEQ multiplex PCR. In the table there are 75,000 to 85,000 clones, 93% of which are singletons. The sample consisted of peripheral blood, taken in the second trimester of pregnancy. The source of these receptors is a female donor with multiple sclerosis, enrolled in a pregnancy study.

This chain links TRBV7-2 with TRBJ2-1; TRBD1 aligns across 9 bases. V was clipped by 3 bases and J by 0 bases; unmatched bases: 3. There are 16 residues in the CDR3. Germline assignment: CDR1 SGHTA and CDR2 FQGNSA. CDR3 residues: CASSLGQGSSYNEQFF. CDR3 bases: TGTGCCAGCAGCTTGGGACAGGGTAGCTCCTACAATGAGCAGTTCTTC.

On this clone: Germline is not matched at one junction end, which may reflect a read error. This chain uses TRBV7-7 with TRBJ2-6; D gene unclear. This CDR3 is 15 amino acids long. CDR1 and CDR2 from the germline V gene are SSHAT and FNYEAQ (reference sequence). The CDR3 loop reads CASSLGSSGANVLTF. CDR3 sequence (DNA): TGTGCTAGCAGCTTGGGCAGCTCTGGGGCCAACGTCCTGACTTTC.

V usage is TRBV15 and J usage is TRBJ2-7, with D possibly TRBD2 on 5 matching bases. This CDR3 comprises 15 residues. CDR1 is LNHNV and CDR2 is YYDKDF in the germline V gene (reference sequence). V dropped 1 base and J dropped 0 bases, with 10 bases sitting between them. The chain's CDR3 is CATSRGPGSSYEQYF. Here the CDR3 DNA reads TGTGCCACCAGCAGAGGCCCGGGGAGCTCCTACGAGCAGTACTTC.

The rearrangement joins TRBV7-7 to TRBJ1-3; TRBD1 matches 9 bases. The ends lost 5 bases at V and 4 bases at J; junction bases unmatched: 3. The germline V gene has CDR1 SSHAT and CDR2 FNYEAQ (reference sequence). The CDR3 is 14 amino acids. The CDR3 is CASSAGTGGNTIYF. The CDR3 nucleotides read TGTGCCAGCAGCGCAGGGACAGGGGGAAACACCATATATTTT.

The rearrangement links TRBV7-9 to TRBJ1-1; no reliable D call. From germline, CDR1 is SEHNR and CDR2 FQNEAQ (reference sequence). This CDR3 spans 11 amino acids. Trimming removed 5 bases at V and 6 bases at J, with 7 bases between. The CDR3 DNA reads as TGTGCCAGCAGCCAATTCCCTGAAGCTTTCTTT. Protein sequence: CASSQFPEAFF.

The genes are TRBV10-1 and TRBJ1-2; maybe TRBD1 (5 bases). V lost 1 base and J lost 6, with 15 bases in between. Germline V gene sequence: CDR1 WNHNN, CDR2 SYGVQD (reference sequence). The CDR3 is made up of 15 amino acids. The chain's CDR3 is CASSEYKQDIDGYTF. The DNA of the CDR3 is TGCGCCAGCAGTGAGTACAAACAGGACATTGATGGCTACACCTTC.

CDR3 region: CSVEEASLGAEKLFF. Written as DNA, the CDR3 is TGCAGCGTTGAAGAGGCGTCCCTAGGGGCTGAAAAACTGTTTTTT. V is TRBV29-1 and J is TRBJ1-4; possible D gene TRBD1, 5 bases. The CDR3 totals 15 residues. Germline V gene sequence: CDR1 SQVTM, CDR2 ANQGSEA. The V gene lost 0 bases and the J gene lost 7 bases, with 15 bases spanning the gap.

The V call is TRBV7-9, the J call TRBJ2-5; TRBD2 is a possible D gene (5 bases). V was shortened by 4 bases and J by 4 bases, with 13 bases between the two germline ends. This CDR3 has 14 residues. Germline loops: CDR1 SEHNR, CDR2 FQNEAQ (reference sequence). As DNA, the CDR3 is TGTGCCAGCAGCTCCTGGACTGGATTAGAGACCCAGTACTTC. Protein product: CASSSWTGLETQYF.

This clone was observed a single time. The genes are TRBV4-1 and TRBJ1-6, with D unclear. Germline V gene data show CDR1 as MGHRA and CDR2 as YSYEKL. Trimming left V 6 bases short and J 11 bases short, with 20 bases between. CDR3 size: 15 residues. The chain's CDR3 is CASRLAAGLTTPLHF. The CDR3 bases are TGCGCCAGCAGACTGGCGGCAGGACTTACGACACCCCTCCACTTT.

This chain uses TRBV6-5 with TRBJ2-3; 14 bases map to TRBD2. CDR3 size: 15 residues. Losses at the gene ends were 6 bases for V and 5 bases for J; bases not matched to a gene: 4. Germline CDR1 is MNHEY and CDR2 is SVGAGI. This chain's CDR3 is CASSGGLAGEDTQYF. CDR3 DNA sequence: TGTGCCAGCAGCGGGGGACTAGCGGGGGAAGATACGCAGTATTTT.

The CDR3 DNA sequence: TGCGCCAGCAGCTTGGACGCCGCTACAGGGTACAATGAGCAGTTCTTC. Translated, it gives CASSLDAATGYNEQFF. The chain uses TRBV5-1 and TRBJ2-1, with D possibly matching TRBD1 (6 bases). The CDR3 length is 16 residues. The V end lost 0 bases, the J end lost 4 bases, and 14 bases lay between the germline ends. Per the germline V gene, CDR1 is SGHRS and CDR2 is YFSETQ.